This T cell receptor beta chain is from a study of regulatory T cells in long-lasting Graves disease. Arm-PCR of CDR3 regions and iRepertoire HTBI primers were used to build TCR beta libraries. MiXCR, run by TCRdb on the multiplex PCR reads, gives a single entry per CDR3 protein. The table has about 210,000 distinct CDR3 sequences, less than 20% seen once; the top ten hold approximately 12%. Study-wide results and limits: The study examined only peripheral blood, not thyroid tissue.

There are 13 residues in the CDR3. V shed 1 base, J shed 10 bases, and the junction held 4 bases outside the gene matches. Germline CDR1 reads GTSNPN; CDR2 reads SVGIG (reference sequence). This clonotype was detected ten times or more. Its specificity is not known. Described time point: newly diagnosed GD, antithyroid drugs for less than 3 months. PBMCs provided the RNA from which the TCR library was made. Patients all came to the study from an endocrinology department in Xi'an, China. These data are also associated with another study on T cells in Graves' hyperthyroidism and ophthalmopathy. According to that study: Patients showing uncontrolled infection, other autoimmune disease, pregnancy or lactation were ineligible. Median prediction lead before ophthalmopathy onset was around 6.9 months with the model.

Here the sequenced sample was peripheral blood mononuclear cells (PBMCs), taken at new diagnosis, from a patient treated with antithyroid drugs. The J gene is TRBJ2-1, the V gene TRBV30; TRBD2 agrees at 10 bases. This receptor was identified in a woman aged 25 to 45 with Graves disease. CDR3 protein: CAWSGAGGWEQFF. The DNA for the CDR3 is TGTGCCTGGAGTGGAGCGGGAGGGTGGGAGCAGTTCTTC.